These T cell receptor beta chains were read from a single sample in a study of T cells in tumors after PD-1 blockade. Libraries were prepared by immunoSEQ multiplex PCR; TCRdb keeps only in-frame clonotypes and omits some of them. Among 13,000 to 15,000 clones, about 66% were seen once, and the ten largest hold roughly 30%. The source material was tumor tissue, sampled after anti-PD-1 treatment. Receptors originate from a human donor with cutaneous squamous cell carcinoma. CDR3s include the opening cysteine and the closing phenylalanine or tryptophan. The D gene is left open where the match is weak. Not every row has a clone size; where given, it reads once, few, many or a size class.

V	J	length	D	size	DNA	CDR3
TRBV3-1/TRBV3-2	TRBJ1-1	15	-	-	TGTGCCAGCAGTGAGATTGGGGCCATGAACACTGAAGCTTTCTTT	CASSEIGAMNTEAFF
TRBV5-4	TRBJ2-5	13	-	-	TGTGCCAGCAGCTTGCGGGGGTCGGAGACCCAGTACTTC	CASSLRGSETQYF
TRBV10-3	TRBJ2-7	17	-	-	TGTGCCATCAGTGATTTGGTGGCGTCAGGGGAGGGCAACGAGCAGTACTTC	CAISDLVASGEGNEQYF
TRBV7-7	TRBJ2-1	15	-	-	TGTGCTAGTTCCTTGACAGGCGCATCCTACAATGAGCAGTTCTTC	CASSLTGASYNEQFF
TRBV4-2	TRBJ2-1	12	TRBD2	few	TGTGCCAGCAGCCAAGATTGGACTAGTCGATTCTTC	CASSQDWTSRFF
TRBV4-1	TRBJ2-2	16	-	-	TGCGCCAGCAGCCAGGCGAGTGGGCCGAACACCGGGGAGCTGTTTTTT	CASSQASGPNTGELFF
TRBV4-1	TRBJ2-7	16	TRBD2	-	TGCGCCAGCAGCCCACCTTCTAGCGGCTTGAACTACGAGCAGTACTTC	CASSPPSSGLNYEQYF
TRBV18	TRBJ2-1	21	TRBD2	-	TGTGCCAGCTCAGACAGGGGAAAGGCTAGCGGGAGGGACGCCTCCTACAATGAGCAGTTCTTC	CASSDRGKASGRDASYNEQFF
TRBV12-3/TRBV12-4	TRBJ2-1	12	-	-	TGTGCCAGCAGTCGCAAGTACAATGAGCAGTTCTTC	CASSRKYNEQFF
TRBV5-1	TRBJ2-5	15	-	-	TGCGCCAGCAGCTTCGGCCCGGGGGCCCAAGAGACCCAGTACTTC	CASSFGPGAQETQYF
TRBV2	TRBJ2-7	15	-	few	TGTGCCAGCAGTGCACAGGGAAGGGGACCCTACGAGCAGTACTTC	CASSAQGRGPYEQYF
TRBV7-3	TRBJ2-1	17	TRBD1	once	TGTGCCAGCAGCGCCTCCAGAGGACAGGGGACCTACAATGAGCAGTTCTTC	CASSASRGQGTYNEQFF
TRBV27	TRBJ2-6	16	-	-	TGTGCCAGTAGAAAAAACAGGGACTCTGGGGCCAACGTCCTGACTTTC	CASRKNRDSGANVLTF
TRBV5-6	TRBJ1-2	15	-	-	TGTGCCAGCAGCGTAGTACAGGGATTTAACTATGGCTACACCTTC	CASSVVQGFNYGYTF
TRBV7-6	TRBJ1-6	14	-	few	TGTGCCAGCAGCAGCCGGACAGACCGTTCACCCCTCCACTTT	CASSSRTDRSPLHF
TRBV18	TRBJ1-1	14	-	-	TGTGCCAGCTCACTTACACTGGGGAACACTGAAGCTTTCTTT	CASSLTLGNTEAFF
TRBV7-2	TRBJ1-5	15	TRBD1	-	TGTGCCAGCAGCCGCGGACAGGGAAGCAATCAGCCCCAGCATTTT	CASSRGQGSNQPQHF
TRBV19	TRBJ2-1	15	TRBD1	few	TGTGCCAGTAGGATACAGGGGGGTCCCGGCAATGAGCAGTTCTTC	CASRIQGGPGNEQFF
TRBV18	TRBJ2-1	18	TRBD2	-	TGTGCCAGCTCTTCCTATTCCCCTAGCGGGCTTTCCTACAATGAGCAGTTCTTC	CASSSYSPSGLSYNEQFF
TRBV4-1	TRBJ2-4	17	TRBD2	-	TGCGCCAGCAGCGCCCAGCGGGAGGGCTCTGGGGGTAACATTCAGTACTTC	CASSAQREGSGGNIQYF
TRBV28	TRBJ1-5	14	TRBD1	few	TGTGCCAGCAGGCGGACAGGGGACGGTCAGCCCCAGCATTTT	CASRRTGDGQPQHF
TRBV7-6	TRBJ2-6	18	TRBD1	-	TGTGCCAGCAGCCCTAGTCCCGGGACAGGGGCCGGGGCCAACGTCCTGACTTTC	CASSPSPGTGAGANVLTF
TRBV5-5	TRBJ2-3	16	-	-	TGTGCCAGCAGACGGGGTGGGGGCAGTAGCACAGATACGCAGTATTTT	CASRRGGGSSTDTQYF
TRBV5-1	TRBJ1-2	14	-	few	TGCGCCAGCAGCTTGCCAGACGGGAACTATGGCTACACCTTC	CASSLPDGNYGYTF
TRBV30	TRBJ2-6	15	-	few	TGTGCCTGGAGTGTACTCTCCTCTGGGGCCAACGTCCTGACTTTC	CAWSVLSSGANVLTF
TRBV10-2	TRBJ1-5	16	-	-	TGCGCCAGCAGTGAGAAGTGGTCAGGGGCCCCCCCGCTCCAGCATTTT	CASSEKWSGAPPLQHF
TRBV10-1	TRBJ2-1	13	-	once	TGCGCCAGCATTAGGTCTAGCCTCAATGAGCAGTTCTTC	CASIRSSLNEQFF